This entry features one TCR beta chain sequence. This record belongs to a study of neoadjuvant anti-PD-1 for oral cavity cancer. Germline V lookup: CDR1 SNHLY, CDR2 FYNNEI. V gave up 11 bases and J gave up 1 base, with 16 bases separating them. This CDR3 contains 14 residues. Method: immunoSEQ multiplex PCR; TCRdb's copy keeps in-frame clones and lacks some. The table has around 81,000 clones, 84% seen once. This TCR came from a person between 40 and 80 years old with oral cavity squamous cell carcinoma. The sample consisted of PBMCs, taken before nivolumab (anti-PD-1) treatment. The J gene is TRBJ2-3, the V gene TRBV2, with TRBD1 as a possible D gene (6 bases). CDR3 in amino acids: CAGRQASGTDTQYF. DNA of the CDR3: TGTGCCGGGCGACAGGCGTCGGGCACAGATACGCAGTATTTT.